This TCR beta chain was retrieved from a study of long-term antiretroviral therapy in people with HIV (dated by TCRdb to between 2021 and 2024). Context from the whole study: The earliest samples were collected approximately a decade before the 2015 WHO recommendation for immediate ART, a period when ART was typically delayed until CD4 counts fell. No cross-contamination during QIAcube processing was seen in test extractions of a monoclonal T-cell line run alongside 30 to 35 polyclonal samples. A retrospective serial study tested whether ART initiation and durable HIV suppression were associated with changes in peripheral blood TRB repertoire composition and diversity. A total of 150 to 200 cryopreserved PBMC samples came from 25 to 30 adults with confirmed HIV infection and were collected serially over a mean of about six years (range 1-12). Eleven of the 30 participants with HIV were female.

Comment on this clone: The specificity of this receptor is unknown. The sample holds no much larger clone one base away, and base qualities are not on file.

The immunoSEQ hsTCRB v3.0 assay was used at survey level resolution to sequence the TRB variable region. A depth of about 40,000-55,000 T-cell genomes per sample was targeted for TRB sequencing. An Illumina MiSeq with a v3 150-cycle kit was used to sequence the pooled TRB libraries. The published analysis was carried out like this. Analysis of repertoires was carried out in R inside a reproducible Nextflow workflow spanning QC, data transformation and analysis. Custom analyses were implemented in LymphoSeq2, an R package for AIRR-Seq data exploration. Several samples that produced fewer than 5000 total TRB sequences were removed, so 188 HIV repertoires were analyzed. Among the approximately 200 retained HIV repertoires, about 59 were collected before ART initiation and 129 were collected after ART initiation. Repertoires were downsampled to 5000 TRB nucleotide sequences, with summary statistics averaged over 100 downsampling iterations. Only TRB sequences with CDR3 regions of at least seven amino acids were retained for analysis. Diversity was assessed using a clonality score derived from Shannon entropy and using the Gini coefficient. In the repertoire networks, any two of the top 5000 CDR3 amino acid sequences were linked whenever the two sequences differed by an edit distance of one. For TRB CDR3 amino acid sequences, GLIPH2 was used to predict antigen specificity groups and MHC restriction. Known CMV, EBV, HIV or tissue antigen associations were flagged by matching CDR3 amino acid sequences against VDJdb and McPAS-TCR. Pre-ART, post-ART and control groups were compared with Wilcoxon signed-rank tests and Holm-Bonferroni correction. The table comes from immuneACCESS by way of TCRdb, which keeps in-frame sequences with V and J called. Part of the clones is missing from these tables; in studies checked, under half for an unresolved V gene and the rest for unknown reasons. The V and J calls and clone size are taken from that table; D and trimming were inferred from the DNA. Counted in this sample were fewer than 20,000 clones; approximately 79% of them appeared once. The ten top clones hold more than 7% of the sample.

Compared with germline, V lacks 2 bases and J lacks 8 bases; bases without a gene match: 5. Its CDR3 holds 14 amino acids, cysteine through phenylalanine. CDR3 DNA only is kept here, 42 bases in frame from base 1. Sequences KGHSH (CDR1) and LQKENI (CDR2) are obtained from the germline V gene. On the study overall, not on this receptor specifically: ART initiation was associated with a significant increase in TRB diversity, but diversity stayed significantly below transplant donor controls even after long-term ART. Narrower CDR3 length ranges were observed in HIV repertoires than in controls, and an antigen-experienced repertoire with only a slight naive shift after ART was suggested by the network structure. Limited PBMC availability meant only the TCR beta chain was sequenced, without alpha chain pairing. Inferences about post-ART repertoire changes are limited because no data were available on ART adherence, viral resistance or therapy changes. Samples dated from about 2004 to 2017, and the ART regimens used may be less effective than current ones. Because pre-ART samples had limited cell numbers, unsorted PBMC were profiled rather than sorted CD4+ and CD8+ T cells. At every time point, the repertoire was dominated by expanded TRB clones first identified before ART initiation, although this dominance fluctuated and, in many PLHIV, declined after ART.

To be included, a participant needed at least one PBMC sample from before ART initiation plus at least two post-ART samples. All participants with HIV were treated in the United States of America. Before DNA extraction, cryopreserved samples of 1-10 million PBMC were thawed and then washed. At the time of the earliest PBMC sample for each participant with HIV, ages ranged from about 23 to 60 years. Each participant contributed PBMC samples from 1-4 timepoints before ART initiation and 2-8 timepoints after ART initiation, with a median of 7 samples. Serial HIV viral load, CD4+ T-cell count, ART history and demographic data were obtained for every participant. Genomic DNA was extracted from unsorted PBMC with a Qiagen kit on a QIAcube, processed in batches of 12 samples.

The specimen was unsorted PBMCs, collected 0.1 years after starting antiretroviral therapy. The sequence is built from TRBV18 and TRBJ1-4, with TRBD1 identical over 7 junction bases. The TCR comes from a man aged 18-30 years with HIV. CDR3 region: CASSPEGALEKLFF. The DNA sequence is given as TGTGCCAGCTCACCAGAGGGGGCGCTGGAAAAACTGTTTTTT.